The 18 T cell receptor beta chains below all came from one sample that was sequenced in a study of shared clonotypes between healthy human individuals (dated by TCRdb to the early 2020s). Libraries were prepared through the immunoSEQ multiplex PCR assay. Imported from immuneACCESS, the table was reduced by TCRdb to in-frame sequences with V and J called. These copies leave out some clones; in studies compared against another copy, an unresolved V gene accounts for under half, and the cause of the remainder is not known. The sample table contains around 2,000,000 clones; only one count was recorded for around 96% of them. Of the sample, approximately 1.2% is held by the ten largest clones. CD8 naive samples were obtained by positive selection for CCR7 among CD45RO-negative cells, yielding a CD45RA+CCR7+ population from which TemRA cells were excluded. The specimen sequenced was naive CD8+ T cells sorted from blood. This sample's cell subset or site label indicates: CD45RA+CCR7+. The source is a young man in good health.

This chain connects TRBV7-8 to TRBJ2-7, with 9 positions matching TRBD1. The V gene end was trimmed by 5 bases and the J gene end by 7 bases; junction bases not matched to a gene: 9. Germline CDR1 is SGHVS and CDR2 is FQNEAQ. CDR3 length equals 14 residues. CDR3 protein: CASSEPGQGIEQYF. DNA for the CDR3: TGTGCCAGCAGCGAACCGGGACAGGGAATAGAGCAGTACTTC.

The V call is TRBV4-3, the J call TRBJ2-5; possible D gene TRBD2, 5 bases. Per the germline V gene, CDR1 is LGHNA and CDR2 is YSLEER. The V end was cut by 1 base, the J end by 4 bases, with 13 bases between. This CDR3 has 15 amino acids. DNA of the CDR3: TGCGCCAGCAGCCAAGTGAGGGCGGCTGGAGAGACCCAGTACTTC. Encoded protein: CASSQVRAAGETQYF.

The chain carries TRBV5-4 and TRBJ2-7; 8 nucleotides match TRBD1. The CDR3 is 14 amino acids. Looked up from germline, CDR1 is SGHNT and CDR2 is YYREEE (reference sequence). Trimming took 7 bases from V and 6 from J; bases not matched to a gene: 12. The CDR3 is CASSTDRAISEQYF. The CDR3 DNA reads as TGTGCCAGCTCCACGGACAGGGCTATCTCCGAGCAGTACTTC.

The rearrangement uses TRBV9 and TRBJ2-3; 8 bases are a match to TRBD2. There are 14 residues in the CDR3. The V gene end was trimmed by 2 bases and the J gene end by 5 bases; junction bases not matched to a gene: 4. CDR1 and CDR2 from the germline V gene are SGDLS and YYNGEE. The CDR3 is CASSVSGKVDTQYF. The CDR3 DNA follows: TGTGCCAGCAGCGTTAGCGGGAAGGTAGATACGCAGTATTTT.

The chain joins TRBV2 to TRBJ2-3; 8 nucleotides agree with TRBD1. Losses at the gene ends were 4 bases for V and 5 bases for J; bases not matched to a gene: 11. Germline CDR1 and CDR2: SNHLY and FYNNEI. This CDR3 is 16 amino acids long. The CDR3, as DNA: TGTGCCAGCAGTGGCCACCGACAGGGGTGGATAGATACGCAGTATTTT. It codes for CASSGHRQGWIDTQYF.

The chain recombines TRBV29-1 with TRBJ2-4; D not resolved. Germline V gene sequence: CDR1 SQVTM, CDR2 ANQGSEA. The CDR3 extends over 12 amino acids. Trimming pared 7 bases from V and 0 bases from J, leaving 7 bases between. The CDR3 here is CSAVGAKNIQYF. The CDR3 DNA reads TGCAGCGCAGTGGGAGCCAAAAACATTCAGTACTTC. Filled out from reference TRBV29-1 and TRBJ2-4, the complete variable domain reads SAVISQKPSRDICQRGTSLTIQCQVDSQVTMMFWYRQQPGQSLTLIATANQGSEATYESGFVIDKFPISRPNLTFSTLTVSNMSPEDSSIYLCSAVGAKNIQYFGAGTRLSVL.

The chain employs TRBV19 and TRBJ1-2; no clear D gene. The length of the CDR3 is 11 residues. The V gene lost 5 bases and the J gene lost 7 bases, with 8 bases spanning the gap. Per the germline V gene, CDR1 is LNHDA and CDR2 is SQIVND (reference sequence). The CDR3 loop is CASSARSGYTF. DNA of the CDR3: TGTGCCAGTAGTGCTCGGTCTGGCTACACCTTC.

The V gene is TRBV19, the J gene TRBJ2-7; TRBD1 matches at 8 bases. CDR3 length equals 17 residues. Germline V gives CDR1 LNHDA, CDR2 SQIVND (reference sequence). V trimming: 1 base; J trimming: 0 bases; junction bases outside the gene matches: 8. The CDR3 DNA reads as TGTGCCAGTAGTATAGGGAGAGGACAGGGAGACTCCTACGAGCAGTACTTC. This gives the protein CASSIGRGQGDSYEQYF. Full variable domain (missing parts from reference TRBV19 and TRBJ2-7): DGGITQSPKYLFRKEGQNVTLSCEQNLNHDAMYWYRQDPGQGLRLIYYSQIVNDFQKGDIAEGYSVSREKKESFPLTVTSAQKNPTAFYLCASSIGRGQGDSYEQYFGPGTRLTVT.

The chain links TRBV2 to TRBJ1-4; no reliable D call. V gave up 8 bases and J gave up 0 bases, with 13 bases separating them. Germline loops: CDR1 SNHLY, CDR2 FYNNEI. The CDR3 loop spans 15 amino acids. CDR3 loop: CASSPSDSTNEKLFF. The CDR3 DNA follows: TGTGCCAGCTCCCCATCGGATTCAACTAATGAAAAACTGTTTTTT.

V usage is TRBV5-6 and J usage is TRBJ1-4, with a tentative D call TRBD1 (5 bases). This CDR3 contains 16 residues. Per germline, CDR1 SGHDT and CDR2 YYEEEE. Trimming pared 4 bases from V and 0 bases from J, leaving 13 bases between. Here the CDR3 DNA reads TGTGCCAGCAGCCCAGGGTTCCCTACAACTAATGAAAAACTGTTTTTT. This codes for CASSPGFPTTNEKLFF.

CDR3 DNA sequence: TGTGCCAGCAGTGAATTTCGGACAGGTTCCTACGAGCAGTACTTC. Its protein is CASSEFRTGSYEQYF. The rearrangement links TRBV6-1 to TRBJ2-7, with 7 positions matching TRBD1. Per the germline V gene, CDR1 is MNHNS and CDR2 is SASEGT. This CDR3 spans 15 amino acids. The ends lost 2 bases at V and 1 base at J; junction bases unmatched: 5.

This sequence joins TRBV2 and TRBJ1-1; D not certain. The CDR3 loop spans 15 amino acids. Trimming left V 8 bases short and J 8 bases short, with 24 bases between. Germline CDR1 SNHLY, CDR2 FYNNEI. CDR3 DNA: TGTGCCAGCCACCCGGGTGGCAGTCAAACGACAGAAGCTTTCTTT. It encodes CASHPGGSQTTEAFF.

The chain uses TRBV29-1 and TRBJ2-7, with D perhaps matching TRBD2 (5 bases). Deletions cut 4 bases from V and 4 bases from J, with 11 bases between. CDR3 length equals 12 residues. CDR1 SQVTM and CDR2 ANQGSEA come from the germline V gene. CDR3 amino acids: CSVGEFGYEQYF. CDR3 DNA sequence: TGCAGCGTTGGGGAGTTCGGGTACGAGCAGTACTTC.

This clone was seen a few times. This sequence joins TRBV27 and TRBJ1-3; no reliable D call. Trimming stripped 6 bases from V and 3 bases from J, with 9 bases between. Germline V gene lookup returns CDR1 MNHEY and CDR2 SMNVEV (reference sequence). The CDR3 consists of 13 residues. The CDR3 region is CASSLSFGNTIYF. The DNA of the CDR3 is TGTGCCAGCAGCCTATCGTTTGGAAACACCATATATTTT.

The CDR3 DNA reads TGCGCCAGCAGCCAAGATCCGGCAGCTATTGGCTACACCTTC. Protein product: CASSQDPAAIGYTF. The rearrangement links TRBV4-1 to TRBJ1-2; no reliable D call. V was cut by 0 bases and J by 7 bases, with 12 bases left in between. CDR3 length equals 14 residues. CDR1 and CDR2 from the germline V gene are MGHRA and YSYEKL.

V is TRBV7-8 and J is TRBJ2-3; possibly TRBD1 for D (6 bases). The length of the CDR3 is 16 residues. Germline V gene lookup returns CDR1 SGHVS and CDR2 FQNEAQ. Trimming took off 1 base at V and 0 bases at J, with 11 bases between the two ends. Here the CDR3 reads CASSLGGGISTDTQYF. The CDR3 nucleotides are TGTGCCAGCAGCTTAGGAGGGGGAATTAGCACAGATACGCAGTATTTT. Variable domain in full (rest from reference TRBV7-8 and TRBJ2-3): GAGVSQSPRYKVAKRGQDVALRCDPISGHVSLFWYQQALGQGPEFLTYFQNEAQLDKSGLPSDRFFAERPEGSVSTLKIQRTQQEDSAVYLCASSLGGGISTDTQYFGPGTRLTVL.

This clone occurred a few times. The rearrangement joins TRBV27 to TRBJ2-7; no clear D gene. CDR3 length: 13 residues. Germline lookup yields CDR1 MNHEY and CDR2 SMNVEV (reference sequence). Trimming stripped 1 base from V and 0 bases from J, with 4 bases between. CDR3 nucleotide sequence: TGTGCCAGCAGTTTATACGGCTCCTACGAGCAGTACTTC. The encoded protein is CASSLYGSYEQYF.

Concerning this clone: The same CDR3 is also encoded by other DNA sequences in this sample. In nucleotides, the CDR3 is TGTGCCAGCAGCTCAACAGGGGGCCAAGAGACCCAGTACTTC. It translates to CASSSTGGQETQYF. This chain joins TRBV7-3 and TRBJ2-5, with TRBD1 matching over 8 bases. Germline-derived CDR1 and CDR2 are SGHTA and FQGTGA. CDR3 length equals 14 residues. Trimming cost V 4 bases and J 1 base; bases outside gene matches: 2.